The 4 T cell receptor beta chains listed next were all sequenced from one sample in a study of cytomegalovirus exposure and HLA in healthy donors. PCR involved 60 Vbeta and 13 Jbeta primers. This table comes from immunoSEQ multiplex PCR, and its TCRdb copy is limited to in-frame clones, with some not included. Among 150,000 or so clones, about 88% were seen once, and the ten largest hold less than 2.5%. The sample consisted of PBMCs. Receptor source: a woman aged 18-29 years in good health and CMV-seronegative.

The V gene is TRBV5-1, the J gene TRBJ1-1, with 7 bases identical to TRBD1. The germline gives CDR1 SGHRS, CDR2 YFSETQ. J was trimmed by 3 bases and V by 0 bases; bases with no gene match: 5. This CDR3 comprises 15 residues. CDR3 sequence (DNA): TGCGCCAGCAGCTTGGTCGGAGGGGGCGACACTGAAGCTTTCTTT. It is translated as CASSLVGGGDTEAFF.

The chain recombines TRBV13 with TRBJ2-3, with D unclear. Germline assignment: CDR1 PRHDT and CDR2 FYEKMQ (reference sequence). Trimming removed 5 bases from V and 1 base from J, with 13 bases in between. The CDR3 spans 15 residues. The CDR3 region has the DNA TGTGCCAGCAGCCAAAACTGGGCCGGCACAGATACGCAGTATTTT. Translation: CASSQNWAGTDTQYF.

V and J are TRBV9 and TRBJ2-1; TRBD2 aligns across 9 bases. J lost 3 bases, V lost 1 base, and 14 bases had no gene match. There are 19 residues in the CDR3. CDR1 SGDLS and CDR2 YYNGEE come from the germline V gene. The CDR3 region is CASSVLASGANRDYNEQFF. The CDR3 DNA reads TGTGCCAGCAGCGTATTGGCTAGCGGGGCGAACAGAGACTACAATGAGCAGTTCTTC.

J is TRBJ1-5 and V is TRBV7-9; 9 nucleotides line up with TRBD1. Germline V lookup: CDR1 SEHNR, CDR2 FQNEAQ (reference sequence). With V trimmed by 5 bases and J by 5 bases, 4 bases remained unmatched. The CDR3 sequence is 14 residues long. The CDR3 region has the DNA TGTGCCAGCAGCGCGGGACAGGGATATCAGCCCCAGCATTTT. Amino acid sequence: CASSAGQGYQPQHF.